This TCR beta chain was sequenced during a study of blood T cell repertoires in COVID-19 (dated by TCRdb to about 2020). With regard to the full study: Samples from collaborators originated in the United States, Italy and Spain and spanned both the acute and convalescent phases of COVID-19. The dataset comprised deeply sampled blood TCRbeta repertoires from subjects exposed to, actively infected with, or recovered from COVID-19. The repertoires were released in a freely available public database intended as a resource for research on the immune response to SARS-CoV-2. The prospective study material was composed of cDNA or gDNA derived from T cells, B-cell-depleted T cells, or PBMCs. The samples were drawn from two sources: the first 160 participants of the ongoing ImmuneRACE study, and fewer than 1,500 subjects contributed by 6 global collaborators. Where available, HLA class I and class II types were taken from metadata supplied by the sample provider and were not determined by assay-based typing. A de-identified subject ID, COVID-19 status, age in years and sex were almost always included in the sample metadata.

TCRbeta CDR3 regions were amplified from genomic DNA using the immunoSEQ Assay, a bias-controlled multiplex PCR. Concerning the study's data processing: The number of nucleated cells in each sample was estimated by amplification of reference gene primers within the assay. Sequence reads were collapsed and filtered to measure the absolute abundance of every unique TCRbeta CDR3 rearrangement. For each sample, productive Simpson clonality was calculated as the square root of Simpson's diversity index across productive rearrangements. This immuneACCESS table, as held by TCRdb, lists in-frame sequences with V and J called but not all clones. Of the missing ones, under half trace to an unresolved V gene in checked studies; the others have no known cause. That table gives V, J and clone size, and the DNA gave D and trimming. Across this sample there are fewer than 500,000 clones, with around 90% seen only once. The top ten hold under 2% of the sample.

Points the paper makes about the study in general: Clinical and demographic metadata were provided uncurated, with the amount varying by source and participant.

Participants in the prospective study were enrolled through a virtual design, were aged roughly 18 to 100 years, and lived in fewer than 30 United States geographic areas. To assign participants to cohorts, the prospective study relied on clinical history that participants themselves reported in a screening survey and a study questionnaire. In the prospective study, mobile phlebotomists collected whole blood, serum and a nasopharyngeal or oropharyngeal swab from each participant. Prospective study participants could optionally give additional blood draws and questionnaires over an approximately 2-month period. Blood samples from the prospective study were shipped frozen or at room temperature prior to DNA extraction. For this clone: Which antigen it targets is not known. Base qualities were left out, and no much larger clone turns up one base away.

Reading the germline V gene gives CDR1 MGHDK and CDR2 SYGVNS. From the cysteine through the phenylalanine, the CDR3 covers 13 amino acids. Only the CDR3 region is kept as DNA, spanning 39 bases read in frame from base 1. V sheds 3 bases and J sheds 7 bases, leaving 10 bases between their ends. The rearrangement combines TRBV25-1 with TRBJ2-1; the D gene is possibly TRBD2, with 5 bases matching. Sequenced sample: PBMCs or T cells enriched from blood (not recorded which). This sequence originates from a woman younger than 30 with acute COVID-19. The bases are TGTGCCAGCAGTGAGCTTGAGGGAAATGAGCAGTTCTTC. The translation is CASSELEGNEQFF.